This T cell receptor beta chain was captured in a study of blood T cell repertoires in COVID-19. V gave up 6 bases and J gave up 0 bases; unmatched junction bases: 7. The length of the CDR3 is 15 residues. TCRdb keeps only in-frame clones here, not all; method: immunoSEQ multiplex PCR. In the table there are about 250,000 clones, approximately 88% of which are singletons. Sequencing used peripheral blood. This receptor was identified in a woman aged 25 to 39 with COVID-19, enrolled during active disease. This rearrangement joins TRBV23-1 to TRBJ2-7; 8 bases are shared with TRBD1. TRBV23-1 carries the ORF label, with uncertain function. CDR3 region: CASRDGTGVSYEQYV. The CDR3 DNA sequence: TGCGCCAGCAGGGATGGGACAGGAGTCTCCTACGAGCAGTACGTC.